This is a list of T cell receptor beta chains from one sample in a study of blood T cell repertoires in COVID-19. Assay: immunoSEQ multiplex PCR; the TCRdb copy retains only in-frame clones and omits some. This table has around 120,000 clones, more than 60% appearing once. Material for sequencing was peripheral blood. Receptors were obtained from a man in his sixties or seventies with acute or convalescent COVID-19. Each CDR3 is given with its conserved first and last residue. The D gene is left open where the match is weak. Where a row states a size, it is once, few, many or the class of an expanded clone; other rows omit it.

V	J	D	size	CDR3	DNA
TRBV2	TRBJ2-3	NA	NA	CASSGEGVTVDTQYF	TGTGCCAGCAGCGGGGAGGGGGTCACGGTCGATACGCAGTATTTT
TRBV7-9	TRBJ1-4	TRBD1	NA	CASSINRGGDEKLFF	TGTGCCAGCAGCATAAACAGGGGTGGCGATGAAAAACTGTTTTTT
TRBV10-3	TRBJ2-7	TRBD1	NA	CAIRGDRGSSYEQYF	TGTGCCATCAGGGGGGACAGGGGCAGCTCCTACGAGCAGTACTTC
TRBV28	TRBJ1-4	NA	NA	CASIKSLGRGNEKLFF	TGTGCCAGCATCAAATCCTTGGGCAGAGGGAATGAAAAACTGTTTTTT
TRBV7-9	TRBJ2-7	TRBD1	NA	CASSDPDRTSYEQYF	TGTGCCAGCAGCGACCCGGACAGGACCTCCTACGAGCAGTACTTC
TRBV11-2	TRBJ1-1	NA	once	CASSLDFGGNTEAFF	TGTGCCAGCAGCTTAGACTTCGGCGGGAACACTGAAGCTTTCTTT
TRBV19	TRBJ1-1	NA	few	CASRGEGTEAFF	TGTGCCAGTAGAGGCGAGGGCACTGAAGCTTTCTTT
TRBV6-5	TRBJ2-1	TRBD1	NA	CASSYTTGVSGEQFF	TGTGCCAGCAGTTACACGACAGGGGTGAGTGGTGAGCAGTTCTTC
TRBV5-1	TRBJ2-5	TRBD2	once	CASSPGEGSETQYF	TGCGCCAGCAGCCCCGGGGAGGGTTCAGAGACCCAGTACTTC
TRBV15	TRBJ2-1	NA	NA	CATSRDGGYNEQFF	TGTGCCACCAGCAGAGATGGAGGGTACAATGAGCAGTTCTTC
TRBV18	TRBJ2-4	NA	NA	CASSPPGEGIQYF	TGTGCCAGCTCACCCCCAGGGGAGGGCATTCAGTACTTC
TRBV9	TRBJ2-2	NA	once	CASSVAAGVGGELFF	TGTGCCAGCAGCGTAGCGGCAGGGGTGGGCGGGGAGCTGTTTTTT
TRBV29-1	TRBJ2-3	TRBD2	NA	CSVERLAGRADTQYF	TGCAGCGTTGAACGACTAGCGGGACGTGCAGATACGCAGTATTTT
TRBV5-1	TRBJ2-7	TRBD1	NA	CASSTEGQGYEQYF	TGCGCCAGCAGCACCGAGGGACAGGGCTACGAGCAGTACTTC
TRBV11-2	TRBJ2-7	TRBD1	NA	CASSSYRTGYEQYF	TGTGCCAGCAGCTCGTACCGGACAGGCTACGAGCAGTACTTC
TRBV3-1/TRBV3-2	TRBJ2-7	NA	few	CASSQEGVYEQYF	TGTGCCAGCAGCCAAGAAGGGGTCTACGAGCAGTACTTC
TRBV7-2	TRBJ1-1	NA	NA	CASSLDRRDTEAFF	TGTGCCAGCAGCTTAGACCGCAGGGACACTGAAGCTTTCTTT
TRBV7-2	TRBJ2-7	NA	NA	CASSLPPIYGLYEQYF	TGTGCCAGCAGCTTACCCCCGATATATGGGCTCTACGAGCAGTACTTC
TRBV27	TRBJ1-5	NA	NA	CASSETGFNQPQHF	TGTGCCAGCAGTGAAACAGGGTTCAATCAGCCCCAGCATTTT
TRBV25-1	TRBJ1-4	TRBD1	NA	CASSQGQGTEKLFF	TGTGCCAGCAGTCAGGGACAGGGCACTGAAAAACTGTTTTTT
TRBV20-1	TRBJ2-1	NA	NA	CSASKQGYNEQFF	TGCAGTGCTAGTAAACAGGGCTACAATGAGCAGTTCTTC
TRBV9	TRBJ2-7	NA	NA	CASSAGNTYEQYF	TGTGCCAGCAGCGCGGGGAACACCTACGAGCAGTACTTC
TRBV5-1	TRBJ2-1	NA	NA	CASSLVTGNYNEQFF	TGCGCCAGCAGCTTGGTGACAGGTAACTACAATGAGCAGTTCTTC
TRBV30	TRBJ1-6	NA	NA	CAWMKAELTGYSYNSPLHF	TGTGCCTGGATGAAGGCGGAGTTAACAGGATACTCCTATAATTCACCCCTCCACTTT
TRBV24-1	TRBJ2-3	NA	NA	CATSTGERTDTQYF	TGTGCCACCTCTACGGGGGAAAGAACAGATACGCAGTATTTT
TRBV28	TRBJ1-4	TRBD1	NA	CASSPDRGRATNEKLFF	TGTGCCAGCAGTCCTGACAGGGGCCGTGCAACTAATGAAAAACTGTTTTTT
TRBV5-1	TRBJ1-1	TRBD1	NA	CASSWGQGREAFF	TGCGCCAGCAGCTGGGGACAGGGACGGGAAGCTTTCTTT
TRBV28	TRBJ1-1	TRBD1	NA	CASSPVGQGSGEAFF	TGTGCCAGCAGCCCAGTGGGACAGGGATCCGGGGAAGCTTTCTTT
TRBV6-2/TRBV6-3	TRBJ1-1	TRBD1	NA	CASSGTARGAEAFF	TGTGCCAGCAGTGGGACAGCTAGAGGGGCTGAAGCTTTCTTT
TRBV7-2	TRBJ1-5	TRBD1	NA	CASSHYGDRGANQPQHF	TGTGCCAGCAGCCACTACGGGGACAGGGGGGCTAATCAGCCCCAGCATTTT
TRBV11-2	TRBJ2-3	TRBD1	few	CASSLDRRTGRTDTQYF	TGTGCCAGCAGCTTAGATAGAAGGACAGGGCGCACAGATACGCAGTATTTT
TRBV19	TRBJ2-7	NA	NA	CASEPSLLYEQYF	TGTGCCAGTGAGCCTTCCCTCCTCTACGAGCAGTACTTC
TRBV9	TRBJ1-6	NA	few	CASSPPGSYNSPLHF	TGTGCCAGCAGCCCTCCGGGGTCCTATAATTCACCCCTCCACTTT
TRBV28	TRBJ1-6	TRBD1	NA	CASSSLQGRSSPLHF	TGTGCCAGCAGCTCGCTACAGGGGCGAAGTTCACCCCTCCACTTT
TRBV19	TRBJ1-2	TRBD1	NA	CASSLPSHGQGSRGDYGYTF	TGTGCCAGTAGTCTACCCTCCCATGGACAGGGTTCACGGGGTGACTATGGCTACACCTTC
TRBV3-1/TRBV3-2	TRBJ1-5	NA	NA	CASSQDGDQPQHF	TGTGCCAGCAGCCAAGACGGGGATCAGCCCCAGCATTTT
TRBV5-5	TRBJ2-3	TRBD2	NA	CASSLYPLAEITDTQYF	TGTGCCAGCAGCTTGTACCCCCTAGCGGAGATCACAGATACGCAGTATTTT
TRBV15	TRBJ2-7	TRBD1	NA	CATSTHRGAYEQYF	TGTGCCACCAGCACCCACAGGGGCGCCTACGAGCAGTACTTC
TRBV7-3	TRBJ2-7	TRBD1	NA	CASSPPKGQGAYEQYF	TGTGCCAGCAGCCCTCCGAAGGGACAGGGGGCCTACGAGCAGTACTTC
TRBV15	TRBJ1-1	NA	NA	CATSRGRGLNTEAFF	TGTGCCACCAGCAGAGGTAGGGGTTTGAACACTGAAGCTTTCTTT
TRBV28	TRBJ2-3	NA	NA	CASSSPYSGAADTQYF	TGTGCCAGCAGTTCCCCCTACTCTGGGGCTGCAGATACGCAGTATTTT
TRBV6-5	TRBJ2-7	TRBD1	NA	CASSYTYGQGYEQYF	TGTGCCAGCAGTTACACGTACGGACAGGGTTACGAGCAGTACTTC
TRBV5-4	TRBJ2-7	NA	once	CASNTGSGGGSSYEQYF	TGTGCCAGCAACACTGGAAGTGGGGGCGGAAGCTCCTACGAGCAGTACTTC
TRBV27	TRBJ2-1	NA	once	CASSPSPRAYNEQFF	TGTGCCAGCAGTCCATCCCCACGGGCCTACAATGAGCAGTTCTTC
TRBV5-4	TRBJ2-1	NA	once	CASSLGQASSYNEQFF	TGTGCCAGCAGCTTGGGACAGGCGAGCTCCTACAATGAGCAGTTCTTC
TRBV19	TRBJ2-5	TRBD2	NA	CASSIYPREGGGLPKETQYF	TGTGCCAGTAGTATTTATCCCCGGGAGGGCGGGGGCCTTCCTAAAGAGACCCAGTACTTC
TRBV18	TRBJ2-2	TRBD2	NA	CASSLLAGGVTGELFF	TGTGCCAGCTCACTACTAGCGGGAGGCGTCACCGGGGAGCTGTTTTTT
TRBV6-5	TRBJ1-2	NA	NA	CASSPSQGTNYGYTF	TGTGCCAGCAGCCCGTCCCAGGGAACTAACTATGGCTACACCTTC
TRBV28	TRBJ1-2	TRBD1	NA	CASSTLLKSQGEDGYTF	TGTGCCAGCAGTACCTTACTAAAATCACAGGGGGAAGATGGCTACACCTTC
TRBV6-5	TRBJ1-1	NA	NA	CASSYSRAQSNTEAFF	TGTGCCAGCAGTTACTCGAGGGCCCAATCGAACACTGAAGCTTTCTTT
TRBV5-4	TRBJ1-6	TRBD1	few	CASSQDRASAAPLHF	TGTGCCAGCAGTCAAGACAGGGCGAGTGCGGCACCCCTCCACTTT
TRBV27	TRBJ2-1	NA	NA	CASSPRISSYNEQFF	TGTGCCAGCAGCCCCCGAATCAGCTCCTACAATGAGCAGTTCTTC
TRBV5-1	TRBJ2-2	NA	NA	CASSLASAGNTGELFF	TGCGCCAGCAGCTTGGCCTCAGCGGGGAACACCGGGGAGCTGTTTTTT
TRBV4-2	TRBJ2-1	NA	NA	CASSQRTEINEQFF	TGTGCCAGCAGCCAAAGGACAGAGATCAATGAGCAGTTCTTC
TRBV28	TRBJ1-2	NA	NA	CASSLPGTWDNYGYTF	TGTGCCAGCAGTCTACCCGGGACATGGGATAACTATGGCTACACCTTC
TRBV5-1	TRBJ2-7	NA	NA	CASSLLGRGYEQYF	TGCGCCAGCAGCTTGTTAGGCAGGGGCTACGAGCAGTACTTC